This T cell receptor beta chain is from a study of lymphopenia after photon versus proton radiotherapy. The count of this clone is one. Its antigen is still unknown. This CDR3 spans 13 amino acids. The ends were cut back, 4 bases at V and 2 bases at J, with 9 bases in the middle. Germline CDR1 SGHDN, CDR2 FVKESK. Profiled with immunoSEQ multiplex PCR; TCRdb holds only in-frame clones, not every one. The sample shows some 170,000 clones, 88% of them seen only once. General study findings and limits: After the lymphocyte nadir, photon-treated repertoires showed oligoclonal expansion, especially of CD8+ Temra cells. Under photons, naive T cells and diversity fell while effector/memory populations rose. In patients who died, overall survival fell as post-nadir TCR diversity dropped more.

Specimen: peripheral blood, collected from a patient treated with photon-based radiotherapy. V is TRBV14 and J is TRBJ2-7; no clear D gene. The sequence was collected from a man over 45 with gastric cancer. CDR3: CASSPIDAYEQYF. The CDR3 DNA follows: TGTGCCAGCAGCCCCATTGATGCCTACGAGCAGTACTTC.